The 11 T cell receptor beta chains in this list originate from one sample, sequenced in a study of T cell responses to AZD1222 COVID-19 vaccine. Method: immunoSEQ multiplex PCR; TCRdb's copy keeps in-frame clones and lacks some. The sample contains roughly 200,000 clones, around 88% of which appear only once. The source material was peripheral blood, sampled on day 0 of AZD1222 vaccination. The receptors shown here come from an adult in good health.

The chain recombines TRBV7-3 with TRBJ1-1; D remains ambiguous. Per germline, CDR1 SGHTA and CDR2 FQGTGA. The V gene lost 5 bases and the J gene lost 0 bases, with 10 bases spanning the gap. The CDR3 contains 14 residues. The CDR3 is CASSLNVLNTEAFF. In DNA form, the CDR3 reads TGTGCCAGCAGCCTTAATGTCCTGAACACTGAAGCTTTCTTT.

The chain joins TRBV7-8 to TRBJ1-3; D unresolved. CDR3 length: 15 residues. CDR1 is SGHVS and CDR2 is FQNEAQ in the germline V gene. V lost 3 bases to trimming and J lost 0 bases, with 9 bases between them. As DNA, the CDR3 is TGTGCCAGCAGCTTTACCGGGGACTCTGGAAACACCATATATTTT. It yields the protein CASSFTGDSGNTIYF. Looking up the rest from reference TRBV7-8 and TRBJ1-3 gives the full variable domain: GAGVSQSPRYKVAKRGQDVALRCDPISGHVSLFWYQQALGQGPEFLTYFQNEAQLDKSGLPSDRFFAERPEGSVSTLKIQRTQQEDSAVYLCASSFTGDSGNTIYFGEGSWLTVV.

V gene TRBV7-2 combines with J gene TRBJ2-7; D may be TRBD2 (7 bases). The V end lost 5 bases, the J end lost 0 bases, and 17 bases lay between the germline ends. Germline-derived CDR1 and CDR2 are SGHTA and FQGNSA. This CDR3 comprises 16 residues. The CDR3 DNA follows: TGTGCCAGCAGCATAGGGGGGGCCGTCTTCTCCTACGAGCAGTACTTC. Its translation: CASSIGGAVFSYEQYF. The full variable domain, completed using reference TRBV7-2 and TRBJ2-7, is GAGVSQSPSNKVTEKGKDVELRCDPISGHTALYWYRQSLGQGLEFLIYFQGNSAPDKSGLPSDRFSAERTGGSVSTLTIQRTQQEDSAVYLCASSIGGAVFSYEQYFGPGTRLTVT.

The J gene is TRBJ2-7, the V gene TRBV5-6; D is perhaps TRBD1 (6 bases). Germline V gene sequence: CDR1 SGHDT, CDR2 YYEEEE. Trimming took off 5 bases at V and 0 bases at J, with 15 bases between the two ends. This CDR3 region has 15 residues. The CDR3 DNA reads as TGTGCCAGCAGGTTTAGGGGACACAGCTCCTACGAGCAGTACTTC. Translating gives CASRFRGHSSYEQYF.

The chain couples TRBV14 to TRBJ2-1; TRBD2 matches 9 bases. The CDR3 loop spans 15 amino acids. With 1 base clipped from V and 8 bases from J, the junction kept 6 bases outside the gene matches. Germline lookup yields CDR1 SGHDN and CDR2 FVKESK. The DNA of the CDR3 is TGTGCCAGCAGCCAAGGTAATAGCGGGGGATATGAGCAGTTCTTC. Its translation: CASSQGNSGGYEQFF. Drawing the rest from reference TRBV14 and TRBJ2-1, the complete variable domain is EAGVTQFPSHSVIEKGQTVTLRCDPISGHDNLYWYRRVMGKEIKFLLHFVKESKQDESGMPNNRFLAERTGGTYSTLKVQPAELEDSGVYFCASSQGNSGGYEQFFGPGTRLTVL.

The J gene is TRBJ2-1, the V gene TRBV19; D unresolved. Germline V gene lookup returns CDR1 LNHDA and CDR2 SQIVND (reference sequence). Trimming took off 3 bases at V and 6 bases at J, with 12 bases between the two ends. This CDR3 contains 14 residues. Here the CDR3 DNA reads TGTGCCAGTAGTATCGTTGACCGTAGCAATGAGCAGTTCTTC. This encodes CASSIVDRSNEQFF.

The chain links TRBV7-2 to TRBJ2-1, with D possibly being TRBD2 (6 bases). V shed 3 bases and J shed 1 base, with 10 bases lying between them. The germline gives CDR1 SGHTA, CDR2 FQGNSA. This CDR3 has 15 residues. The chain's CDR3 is CASSFLADSYNEQFF. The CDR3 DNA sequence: TGTGCCAGCAGCTTTTTAGCGGATTCCTACAATGAGCAGTTCTTC.

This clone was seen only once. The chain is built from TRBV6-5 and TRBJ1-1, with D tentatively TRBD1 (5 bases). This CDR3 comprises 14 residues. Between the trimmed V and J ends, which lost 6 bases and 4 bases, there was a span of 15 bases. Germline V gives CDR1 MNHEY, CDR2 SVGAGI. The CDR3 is CASSRTGRATEAFF. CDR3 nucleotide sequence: TGTGCCAGCAGCCGTACAGGTAGGGCCACTGAAGCTTTCTTT.

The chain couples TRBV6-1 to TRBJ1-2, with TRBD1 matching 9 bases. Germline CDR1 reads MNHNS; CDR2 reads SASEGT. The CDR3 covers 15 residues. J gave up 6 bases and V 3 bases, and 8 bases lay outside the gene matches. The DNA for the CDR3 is TGTGCCAGCAGTGACGTAGGGACAGGGTCGAATGGCTACACCTTC. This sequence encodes CASSDVGTGSNGYTF.

CDR3: CASRTARSTEAFF. Written as DNA, the CDR3 is TGTGCCAGCAGGACAGCCCGGAGCACTGAAGCTTTCTTT. The chain joins TRBV21-1 to TRBJ1-1; the table calls TRBD1, which could not be checked here. TRBV21-1 is designated a pseudogene. This CDR3 spans 13 amino acids.

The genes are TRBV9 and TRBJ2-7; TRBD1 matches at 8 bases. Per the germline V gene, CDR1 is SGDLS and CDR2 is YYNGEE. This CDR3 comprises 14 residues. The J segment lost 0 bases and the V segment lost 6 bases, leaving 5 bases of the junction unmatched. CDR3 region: CASTGGTGSYEQYF. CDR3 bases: TGTGCCAGCACAGGGGGGACAGGCTCCTACGAGCAGTACTTC.